This T cell receptor beta chain was sequenced for a study of T-cell reconstitution after alpha-beta-depleted transplantation in children. Study-wide findings and caveats: Newly produced T cells mostly accounted for T-cell counts and diversity one year post-transplant.

This CDR3 region has 13 residues. Germline V gene sequence: CDR1 LNHDA, CDR2 SQIVND (reference sequence). V was pared by 2 bases and J by 6 bases, with 8 bases between. Unique molecular identifiers featured in how the TCRbeta library was prepared. TCRdb recomputed calls from the PCR reads with MiXCR, one row per CDR3 protein. The table has about 290,000 distinct CDR3 sequences, less than 9.5% seen once. This clonotype was found many times. The antigen is undetermined. The sequences come from peripheral blood, collected 360 days after TCRalphabeta/CD19-depleted stem cell transplant. This clonotype was sampled from a female patient aged 2 to 10 who had a stem cell transplant for Fanconi anemia, so the T cells may come from the graft donor. This chain connects TRBV19 to TRBJ2-1, with D tentatively TRBD2 (5 bases). For the CDR3, the DNA is TGTGCCAGTAGTATATTAGGACTCAATGAGCAGTTCTTC. It yields the protein CASSILGLNEQFF.